This T cell receptor beta chain was found in a study of human T cells and chemical hapten exposure. The study's findings and limits: With regard to DPC sensitization, TCRs above 1 in 1000 frequency did not change.

Time point in this sample: patch test 3, about 24 weeks after DPC sensitization. The treatment denotes: therapeutic diphenylcyclopropenone sensitization with weekly scalp DPC. Each patch-test visit's blood sample preceded patch application. Total RNA came from unfractionated whole blood. Concerning this clonotype itself: Its antigen remains unidentified.

One entry per CDR3 protein results from TCRdb running MiXCR on the RACE reads. The data contain about 52,000 distinct CDR3 sequences, roughly a tenth of them seen just once; the ten biggest clones take up approximately 16%. Trimming left V 6 bases short and J 3 bases short, with 15 bases between. The CDR3 is 14 amino acids. The germline gives CDR1 MDHEN, CDR2 SYDVKM. The chain recombines TRBV28 with TRBJ2-7; a possible D gene is TRBD1 (5 bases). The TCR originated in a woman aged 40 to 50 with alopecia areata. Some clones in this sample may be carry-over from other donors' samples. The starting material was whole blood, obtained in connection with sensitization to the hapten diphenylcyclopropenone (DPC). CDR3 loop: CASSNTWGGYEQYF. For the CDR3, the DNA is TGTGCCAGCAGCAACACATGGGGCGGCTACGAGCAGTACTTC.